This TCR beta chain was identified in a study of T cell responses to AZD1222 COVID-19 vaccine. TCRdb keeps only in-frame clones here, not all; method: immunoSEQ multiplex PCR. The table lists 150,000 or so clones, roughly nine tenths of them singletons. General observations from the study: Spike-spanning, vaccine-associated CD4 TCRs were dominant at 160-218 and 743-854. It should be noted that donors were predominantly white British and more often female, and clonal diversity was possibly underestimated.

Concerning this clone itself: Its antigen is not known.

Per the germline V gene, CDR1 is SGHDT and CDR2 is YYEEEE. With 1 base removed from V and 5 bases from J, the gap between germline ends came to 16 bases. The CDR3 is 16 amino acids. The source material was peripheral blood, sampled on day 0 of AZD1222 vaccination. This chain uses TRBV5-6 with TRBJ2-1; D gene uncertain. This sequence originates from an adult in good health. The CDR3 DNA follows: TGTGCCAGCAGCTTGAGTTCTACCCTAAGCCACAATGAGCAGTTCTTC. It specifies CASSLSSTLSHNEQFF.